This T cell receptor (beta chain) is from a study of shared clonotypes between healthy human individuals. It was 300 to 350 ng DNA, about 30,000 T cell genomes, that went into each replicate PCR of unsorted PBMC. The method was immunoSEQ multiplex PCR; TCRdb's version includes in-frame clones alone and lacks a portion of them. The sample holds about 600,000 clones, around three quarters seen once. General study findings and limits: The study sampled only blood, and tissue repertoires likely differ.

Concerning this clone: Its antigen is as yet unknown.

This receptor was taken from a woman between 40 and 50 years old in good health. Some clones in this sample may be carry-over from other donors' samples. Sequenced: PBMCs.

The CDR3 region has the DNA TGTGCCAGCAGCCACAGGAGGATGAATGAAAAACTGTTTTTT. Protein product: CASSHRRMNEKLFF. The J gene is TRBJ1-4, the V gene TRBV28, with D tentatively TRBD1 (5 bases). The ends were cut back, 6 bases at V and 5 bases at J, with 13 bases in the middle. The V gene's germline CDR1 is MDHEN and CDR2 SYDVKM. The CDR3 sequence is 14 residues long.